This T cell receptor (beta chain) was found in a study of PD-L1 blockade in urothelial cancer. Study as a whole: Dosed intravenously at 1,200 mg every 3 weeks, atezolizumab was initiated by patients in the mid-2010s.

Described time point: peripheral blood 6 weeks after treatment start. TCRdb's table, derived via immunoSEQ multiplex PCR, lists solely in-frame clones and lacks some. The table shows roughly 100,000 clones, with roughly 80% occurring only once. Trimming pared 6 bases from V and 6 bases from J, leaving 20 bases between. This CDR3 contains 16 residues. CDR1 is SEHNR, CDR2 FQNEAQ, per germline (reference sequence). This clone was detected only a few times. The sequence was obtained from a man in his 70s with urothelial cancer. The chain combines TRBV7-9 with TRBJ2-2; D unclear. The sequenced sample was PBMCs, obtained around atezolizumab (anti-PD-L1) treatment. The CDR3 here is CASSFRSGFSSGELFF. The DNA of the CDR3 is TGTGCCAGCAGTTTTCGTTCCGGGTTCTCGTCCGGGGAGCTGTTTTTT.